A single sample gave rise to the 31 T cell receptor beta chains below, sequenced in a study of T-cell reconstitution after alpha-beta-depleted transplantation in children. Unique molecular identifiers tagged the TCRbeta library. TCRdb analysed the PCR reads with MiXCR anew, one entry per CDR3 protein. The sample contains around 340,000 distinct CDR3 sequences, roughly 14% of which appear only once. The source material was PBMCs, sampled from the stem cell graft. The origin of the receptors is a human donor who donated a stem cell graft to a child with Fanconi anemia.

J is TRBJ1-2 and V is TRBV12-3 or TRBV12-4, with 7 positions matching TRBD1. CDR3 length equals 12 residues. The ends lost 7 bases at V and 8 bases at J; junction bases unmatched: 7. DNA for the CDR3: TGTGCCAGCAAGAAGGGGGCGGGGGGCTACACCTTC. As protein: CASKKGAGGYTF.

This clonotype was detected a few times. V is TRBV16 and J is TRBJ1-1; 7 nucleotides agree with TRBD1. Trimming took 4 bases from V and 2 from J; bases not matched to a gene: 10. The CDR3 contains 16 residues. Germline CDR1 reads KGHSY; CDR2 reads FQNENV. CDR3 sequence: CASSRSGSGGNTEAFF. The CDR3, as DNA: TGTGCCAGCAGCCGGTCTGGGTCAGGGGGAAACACTGAAGCTTTCTTT.

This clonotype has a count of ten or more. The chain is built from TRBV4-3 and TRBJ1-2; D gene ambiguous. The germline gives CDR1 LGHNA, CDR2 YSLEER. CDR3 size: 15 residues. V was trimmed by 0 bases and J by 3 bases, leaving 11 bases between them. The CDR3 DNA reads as TGCGCCAGCAGCCAAGATAATGCACGTCACTATGGCTACACCTTC. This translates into CASSQDNARHYGYTF.

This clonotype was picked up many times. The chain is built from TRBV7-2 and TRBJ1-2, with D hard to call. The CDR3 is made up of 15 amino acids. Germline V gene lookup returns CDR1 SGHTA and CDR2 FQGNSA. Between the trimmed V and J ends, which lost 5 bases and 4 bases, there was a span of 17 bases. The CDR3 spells CASSADKDDRYGYTF. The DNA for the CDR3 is TGTGCCAGCAGCGCCGACAAGGACGATCGCTATGGCTACACCTTC.

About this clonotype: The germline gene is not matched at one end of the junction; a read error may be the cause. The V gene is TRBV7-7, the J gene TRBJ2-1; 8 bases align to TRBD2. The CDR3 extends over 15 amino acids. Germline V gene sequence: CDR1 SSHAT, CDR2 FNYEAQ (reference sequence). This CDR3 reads CASSLGLAPANEQFF. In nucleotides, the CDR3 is TGTGCTAGCAGCTTAGGACTAGCCCCTGCCAATGAGCAGTTCTTC.

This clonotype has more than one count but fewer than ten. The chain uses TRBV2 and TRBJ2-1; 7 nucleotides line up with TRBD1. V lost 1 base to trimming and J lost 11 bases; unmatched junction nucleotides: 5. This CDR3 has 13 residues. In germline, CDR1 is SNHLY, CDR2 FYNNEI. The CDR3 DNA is TGTGCCAGCAGTGAAGAAGACAGGGAGAAGCAGTTCTTC. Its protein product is CASSEEDREKQFF.

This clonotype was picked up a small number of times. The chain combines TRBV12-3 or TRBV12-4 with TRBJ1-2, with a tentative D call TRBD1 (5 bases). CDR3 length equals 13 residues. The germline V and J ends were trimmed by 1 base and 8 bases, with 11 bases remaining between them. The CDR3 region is CASSLGQNFGYTF. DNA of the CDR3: TGTGCCAGCAGTTTAGGACAGAACTTCGGCTACACCTTC.

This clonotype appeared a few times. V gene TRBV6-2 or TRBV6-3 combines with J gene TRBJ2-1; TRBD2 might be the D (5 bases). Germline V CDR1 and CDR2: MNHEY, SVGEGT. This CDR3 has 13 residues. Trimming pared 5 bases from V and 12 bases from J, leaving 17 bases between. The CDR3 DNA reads TGTGCCAGCAGTCTTAAGGTCGGCGGGTGGCAGTTCTTC. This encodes CASSLKVGGWQFF.

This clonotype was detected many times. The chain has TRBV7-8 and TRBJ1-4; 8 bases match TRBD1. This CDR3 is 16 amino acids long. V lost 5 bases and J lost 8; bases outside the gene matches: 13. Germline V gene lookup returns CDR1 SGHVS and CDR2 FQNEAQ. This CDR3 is CASSPTGQGRGEKLFF. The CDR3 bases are TGTGCCAGCAGCCCCACCGGACAGGGAAGAGGGGAAAAACTGTTTTTT. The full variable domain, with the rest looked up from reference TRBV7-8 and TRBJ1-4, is GAGVSQSPRYKVAKRGQDVALRCDPISGHVSLFWYQQALGQGPEFLTYFQNEAQLDKSGLPSDRFFAERPEGSVSTLKIQRTQQEDSAVYLCASSPTGQGRGEKLFFGSGTQLSVL.

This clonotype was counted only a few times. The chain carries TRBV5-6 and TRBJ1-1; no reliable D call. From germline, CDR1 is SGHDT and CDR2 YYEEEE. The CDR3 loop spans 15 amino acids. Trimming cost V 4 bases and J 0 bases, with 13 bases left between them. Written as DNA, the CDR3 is TGTGCCAGCAGCGCGCCAGGCTTCATGAACACTGAAGCTTTCTTT. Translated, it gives CASSAPGFMNTEAFF. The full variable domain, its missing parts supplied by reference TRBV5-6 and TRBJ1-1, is DAGVTQSPTHLIKTRGQQVTLRCSPKSGHDTVSWYQQALGQGPQFIFQYYEEEERQRGNFPDRFSGHQFPNYSSELNVNALLLGDSALYLCASSAPGFMNTEAFFGQGTRLTVV.

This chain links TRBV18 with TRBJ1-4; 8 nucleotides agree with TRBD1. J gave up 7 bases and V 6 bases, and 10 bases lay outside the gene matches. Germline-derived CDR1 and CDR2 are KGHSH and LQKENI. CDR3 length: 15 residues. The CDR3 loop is CASSPPETGAEKLFF. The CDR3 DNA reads TGTGCCAGCTCCCCTCCAGAGACAGGGGCTGAAAAACTGTTTTTT. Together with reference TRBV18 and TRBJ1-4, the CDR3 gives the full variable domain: NAGVMQNPRHLVRRRGQEARLRCSPMKGHSHVYWYRQLPEEGLKFMVYLQKENIIDESGMPKERFSAEFPKEGPSILRIQQVVRGDSAAYFCASSPPETGAEKLFFGSGTQLSVL.

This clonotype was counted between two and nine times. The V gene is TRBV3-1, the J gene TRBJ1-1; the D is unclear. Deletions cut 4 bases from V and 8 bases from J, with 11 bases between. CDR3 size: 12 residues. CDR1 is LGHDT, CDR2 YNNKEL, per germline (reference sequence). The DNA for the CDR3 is TGTGCCAGCAGCCTAGAGGGAGGGGAAGCTTTCTTT. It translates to CASSLEGGEAFF.

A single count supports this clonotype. CDR3 amino acids: CASSALRQETQYF. The CDR3 DNA follows: TGTGCCAGTAGCGCCTTACGGCAGGAGACCCAGTACTTC. The rearrangement uses TRBV19 and TRBJ2-5, with D hard to call. Trimming took off 6 bases at V and 5 bases at J, with 13 bases between the two ends. CDR3 length: 13 amino acids. Germline V gene lookup returns CDR1 LNHDA and CDR2 SQIVND (reference sequence).

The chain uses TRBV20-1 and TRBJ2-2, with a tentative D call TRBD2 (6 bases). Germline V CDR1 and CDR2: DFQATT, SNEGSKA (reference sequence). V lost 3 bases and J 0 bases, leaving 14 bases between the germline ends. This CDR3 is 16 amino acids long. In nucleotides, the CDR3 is TGCAGTGCTAGGCGGGGTGGTGACGCGAACACCGGGGAGCTGTTTTTT. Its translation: CSARRGGDANTGELFF.

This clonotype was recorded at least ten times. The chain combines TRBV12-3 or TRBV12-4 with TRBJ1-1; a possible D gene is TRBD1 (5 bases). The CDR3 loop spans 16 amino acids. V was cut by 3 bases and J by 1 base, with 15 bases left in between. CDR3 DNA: TGTGCCAGCAGTTTCGGGCGCCGACAGCCGAACACTGAAGCTTTCTTT. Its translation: CASSFGRRQPNTEAFF.

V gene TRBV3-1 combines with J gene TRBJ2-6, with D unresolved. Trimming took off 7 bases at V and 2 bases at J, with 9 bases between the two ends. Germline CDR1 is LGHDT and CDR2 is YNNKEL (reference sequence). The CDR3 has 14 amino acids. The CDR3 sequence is CASILFAGANVLTF. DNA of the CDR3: TGTGCCAGCATCCTCTTTGCTGGGGCCAACGTCCTGACTTTC.

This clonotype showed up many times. The CDR3 sequence: CASSQVRSNQPQHF. DNA of the CDR3: TGCGCCAGCAGCCAAGTAAGGAGCAATCAGCCCCAGCATTTT. The V gene is TRBV4-3, the J gene TRBJ1-5, with D uncertain. The CDR3 totals 14 residues. The germline V and J ends were trimmed by 1 base and 1 base, with 5 bases remaining between them. The germline V gene has CDR1 LGHNA and CDR2 YSLEER.

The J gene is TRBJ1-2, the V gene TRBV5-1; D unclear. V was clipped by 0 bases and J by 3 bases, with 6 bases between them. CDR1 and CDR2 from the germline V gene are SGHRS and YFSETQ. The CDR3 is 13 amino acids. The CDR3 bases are TGCGCCAGCAGCTTGGCGGGTTACTATGGCTACACCTTC. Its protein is CASSLAGYYGYTF.

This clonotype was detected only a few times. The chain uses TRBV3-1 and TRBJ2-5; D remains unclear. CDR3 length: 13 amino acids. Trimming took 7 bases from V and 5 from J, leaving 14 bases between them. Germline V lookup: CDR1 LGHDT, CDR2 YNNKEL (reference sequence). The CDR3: CASTTRSGETQYF. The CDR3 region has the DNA TGTGCCAGCACCACCCGATCCGGGGAGACCCAGTACTTC.

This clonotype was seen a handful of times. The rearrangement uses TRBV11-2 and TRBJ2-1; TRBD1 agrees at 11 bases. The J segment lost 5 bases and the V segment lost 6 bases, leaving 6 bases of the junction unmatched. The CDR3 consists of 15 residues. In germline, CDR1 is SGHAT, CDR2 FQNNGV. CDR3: CASRNGTGGHNEQFF. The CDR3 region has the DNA TGTGCCAGCAGAAATGGGACAGGGGGTCACAATGAGCAGTTCTTC. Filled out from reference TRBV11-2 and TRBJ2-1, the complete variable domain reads EAGVAQSPRYKIIEKRQSVAFWCNPISGHATLYWYQQILGQGPKLLIQFQNNGVVDDSQLPKDRFSAERLKGVDSTLKIQPAKLEDSAVYLCASRNGTGGHNEQFFGPGTRLTVL.

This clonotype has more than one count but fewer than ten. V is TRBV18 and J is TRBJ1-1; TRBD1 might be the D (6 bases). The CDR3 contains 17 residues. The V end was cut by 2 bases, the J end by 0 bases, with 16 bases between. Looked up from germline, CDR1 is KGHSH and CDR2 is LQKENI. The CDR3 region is CASSPSRPGTMNTEAFF. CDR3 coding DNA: TGTGCCAGCTCACCAAGTAGGCCCGGGACAATGAACACTGAAGCTTTCTTT.

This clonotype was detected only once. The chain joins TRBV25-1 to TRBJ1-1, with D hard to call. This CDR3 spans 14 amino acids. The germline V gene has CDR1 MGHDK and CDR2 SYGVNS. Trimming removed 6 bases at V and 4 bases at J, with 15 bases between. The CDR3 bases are TGTGCCAGCAGCGGCGGGTGGGGAGCCACTGAAGCTTTCTTT. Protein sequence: CASSGGWGATEAFF.

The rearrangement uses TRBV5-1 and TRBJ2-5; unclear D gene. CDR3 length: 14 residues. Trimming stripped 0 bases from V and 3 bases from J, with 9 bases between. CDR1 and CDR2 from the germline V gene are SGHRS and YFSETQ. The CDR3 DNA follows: TGCGCCAGCAGCTTGGTTTTGAAGGAAGAGACCCAGTACTTC. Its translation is CASSLVLKEETQYF. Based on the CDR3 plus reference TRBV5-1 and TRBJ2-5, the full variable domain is KAGVTQTPRYLIKTRGQQVTLSCSPISGHRSVSWYQQTPGQGLQFLFEYFSETQRNKGNFPGRFSGRQFSNSRSEMNVSTLELGDSALYLCASSLVLKEETQYFGPGTRLLVL.

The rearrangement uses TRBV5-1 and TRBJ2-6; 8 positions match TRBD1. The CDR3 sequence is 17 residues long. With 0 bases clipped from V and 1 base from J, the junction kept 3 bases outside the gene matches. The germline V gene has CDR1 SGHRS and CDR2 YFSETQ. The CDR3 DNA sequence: TGCGCCAGCAGCTTGGGCCAGGGGGCTTCTGGGGCCAACGTCCTGACTTTC. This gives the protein CASSLGQGASGANVLTF.

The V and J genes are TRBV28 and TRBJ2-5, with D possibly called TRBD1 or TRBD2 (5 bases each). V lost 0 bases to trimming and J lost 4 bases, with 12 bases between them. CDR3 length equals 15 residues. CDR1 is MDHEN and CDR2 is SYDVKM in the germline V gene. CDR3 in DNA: TGTGCCAGCAGTTTATGGGTGGGGGTGGGAGAGACCCAGTACTTC. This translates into CASSLWVGVGETQYF. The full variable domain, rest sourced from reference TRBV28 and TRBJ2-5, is DVKVTQSSRYLVKRTGEKVFLECVQDMDHENMFWYRQDPGLGLRLIYFSYDVKMKEKGDIPEGYSVSREKKERFSLILESASTNQTSMYLCASSLWVGVGETQYFGPGTRLLVL.

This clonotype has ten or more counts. The CDR3 sequence: CSVEDREGLYEQYF. The CDR3 coding sequence is TGCAGCGTTGAAGACAGGGAGGGACTCTACGAGCAGTACTTC. This chain uses TRBV29-1 with TRBJ2-7; 7 nucleotides line up with TRBD2. The V segment lost 0 bases and the J segment 3 bases; nucleotides outside the gene matches: 5. CDR1 is SQVTM and CDR2 is ANQGSEA in the germline V gene. The CDR3 extends over 14 amino acids.

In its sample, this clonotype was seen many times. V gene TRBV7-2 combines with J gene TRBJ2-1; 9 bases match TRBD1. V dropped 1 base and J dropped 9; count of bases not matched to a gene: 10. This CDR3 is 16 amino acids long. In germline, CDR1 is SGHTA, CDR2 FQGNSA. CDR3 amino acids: CASSLGSGTGSSEQFF. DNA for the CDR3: TGTGCCAGCAGCTTAGGTTCGGGGACAGGGTCTTCTGAGCAGTTCTTC.

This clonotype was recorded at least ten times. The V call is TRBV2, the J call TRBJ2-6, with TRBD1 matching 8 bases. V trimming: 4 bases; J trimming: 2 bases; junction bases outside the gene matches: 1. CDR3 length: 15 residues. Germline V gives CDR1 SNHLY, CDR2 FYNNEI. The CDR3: CASSVDRAGANVLTF. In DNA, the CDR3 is TGTGCCAGCAGTGTGGACAGGGCTGGGGCCAACGTCCTGACTTTC. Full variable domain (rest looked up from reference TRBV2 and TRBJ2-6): EPEVTQTPSHQVTQMGQEVILRCVPISNHLYFYWYRQILGQKVEFLVSFYNNEISEKSEIFDDQFSVERPDGSNFTLKIRSTKLEDSAMYFCASSVDRAGANVLTFGAGSRLTVL.

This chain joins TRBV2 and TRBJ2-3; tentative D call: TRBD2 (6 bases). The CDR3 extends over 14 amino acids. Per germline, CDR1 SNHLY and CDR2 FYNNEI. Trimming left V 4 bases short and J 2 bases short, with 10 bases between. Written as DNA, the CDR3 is TGTGCCAGCAGTGCCGGGAGTAACACAGATACGCAGTATTTT. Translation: CASSAGSNTDTQYF.

CDR3 in amino acids: CASSPGLFSGANVLTF. The CDR3 coding sequence is TGTGCCAGTAGTCCAGGGTTATTCTCTGGGGCCAACGTCCTGACTTTC. The chain carries TRBV19 and TRBJ2-6, with a weak D call TRBD1 (5 bases). Between the trimmed V and J ends, which lost 5 bases and 0 bases, there was a span of 11 bases. CDR3 length: 16 residues. Germline CDR1 and CDR2: LNHDA and SQIVND (reference sequence).

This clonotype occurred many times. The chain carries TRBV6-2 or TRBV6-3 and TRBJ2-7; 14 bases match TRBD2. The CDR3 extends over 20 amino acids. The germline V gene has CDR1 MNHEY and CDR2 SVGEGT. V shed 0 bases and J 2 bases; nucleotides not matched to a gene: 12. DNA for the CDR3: TGTGCCAGCAGTTACTCGTCGGGACTAGCGGGGGACCGCCCCCCCTACGAGCAGTACGTC. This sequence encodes CASSYSSGLAGDRPPYEQYV.